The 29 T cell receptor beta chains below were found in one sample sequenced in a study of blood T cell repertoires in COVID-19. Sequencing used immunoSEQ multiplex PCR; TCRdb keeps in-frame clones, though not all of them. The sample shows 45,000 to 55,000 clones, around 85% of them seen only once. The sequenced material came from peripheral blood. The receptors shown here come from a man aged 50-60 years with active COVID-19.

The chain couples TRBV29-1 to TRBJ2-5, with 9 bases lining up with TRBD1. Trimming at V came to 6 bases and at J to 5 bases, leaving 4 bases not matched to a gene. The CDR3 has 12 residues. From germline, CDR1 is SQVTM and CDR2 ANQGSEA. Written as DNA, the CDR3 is TGCAGCGTGAACAGGGGGCGTGAGACCCAGTACTTC. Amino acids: CSVNRGRETQYF.

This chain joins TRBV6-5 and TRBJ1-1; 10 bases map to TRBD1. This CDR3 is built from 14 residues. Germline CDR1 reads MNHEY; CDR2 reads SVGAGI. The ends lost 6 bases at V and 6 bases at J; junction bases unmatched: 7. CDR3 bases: TGTGCCAGCAGGGTGGGACAGGGGTGGCCTGAAGCTTTCTTT. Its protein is CASRVGQGWPEAFF.

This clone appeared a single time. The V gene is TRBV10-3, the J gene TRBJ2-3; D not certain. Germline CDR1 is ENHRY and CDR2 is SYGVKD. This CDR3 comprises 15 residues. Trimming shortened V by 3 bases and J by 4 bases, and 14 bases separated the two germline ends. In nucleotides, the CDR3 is TGTGCCATCAGTGACCCGGCCAGGTCCCCAGATACGCAGTATTTT. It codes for CAISDPARSPDTQYF.

The CDR3 DNA reads TGCGCCAGCAACACAGGTTCCTATGGCTACACCTTC. Amino acid sequence: CASNTGSYGYTF. The chain recombines TRBV10-2 with TRBJ1-2; weak D call: TRBD1 (5 bases). Trimming pared 7 bases from V and 4 bases from J, leaving 10 bases between. The length of the CDR3 is 12 residues. The germline gives CDR1 WSHSY, CDR2 SAAADI.

Written as DNA, the CDR3 is TGTGCCAGTAGTATTGGGACTAGCGGCTCCGCTGAGCAGTTCTTC. Encoded protein: CASSIGTSGSAEQFF. The gene calls are TRBV19 and TRBJ2-1; 11 bases map to TRBD2. V lost 3 bases and J lost 9; bases outside the gene matches: 7. In germline, CDR1 is LNHDA, CDR2 SQIVND (reference sequence). The CDR3 consists of 15 residues. The full variable domain, completed using reference TRBV19 and TRBJ2-1, is DGGITQSPKYLFRKEGQNVTLSCEQNLNHDAMYWYRQDPGQGLRLIYYSQIVNDFQKGDIAEGYSVSREKKESFPLTVTSAQKNPTAFYLCASSIGTSGSAEQFFGPGTRLTVL.

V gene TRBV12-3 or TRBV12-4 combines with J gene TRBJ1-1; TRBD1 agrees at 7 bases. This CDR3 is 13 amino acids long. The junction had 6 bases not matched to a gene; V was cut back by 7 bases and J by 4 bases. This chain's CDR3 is CASKRQGRTEAFF. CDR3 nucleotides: TGTGCCAGCAAACGACAGGGACGCACTGAAGCTTTCTTT.

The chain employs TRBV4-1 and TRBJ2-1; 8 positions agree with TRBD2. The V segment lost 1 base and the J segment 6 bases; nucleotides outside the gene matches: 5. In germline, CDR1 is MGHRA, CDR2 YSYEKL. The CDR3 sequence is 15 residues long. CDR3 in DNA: TGCGCCAGCAGCCAAGTCCGGGGGGGCCTCAATGAGCAGTTCTTC. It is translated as CASSQVRGGLNEQFF.

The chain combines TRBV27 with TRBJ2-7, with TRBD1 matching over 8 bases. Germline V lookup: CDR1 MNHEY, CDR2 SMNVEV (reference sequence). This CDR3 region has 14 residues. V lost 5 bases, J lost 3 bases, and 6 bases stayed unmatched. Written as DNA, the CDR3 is TGTGCCAGCAGTCTCCGGACAGGGCTCTACGAGCAGTACTTC. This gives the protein CASSLRTGLYEQYF.

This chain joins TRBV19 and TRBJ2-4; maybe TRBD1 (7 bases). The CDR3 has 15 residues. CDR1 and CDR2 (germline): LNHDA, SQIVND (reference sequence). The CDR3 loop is CAPTAAGGQKNIQYF. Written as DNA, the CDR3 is TGTGCGCCGACGGCGGCAGGGGGGCAAAAAAACATTCAGTACTTC.

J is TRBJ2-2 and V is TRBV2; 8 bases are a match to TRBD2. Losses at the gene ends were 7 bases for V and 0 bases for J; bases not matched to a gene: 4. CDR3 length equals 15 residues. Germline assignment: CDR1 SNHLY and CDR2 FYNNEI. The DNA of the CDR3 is TGTGCCAGCAACTTAGCGGGGCCGAACACCGGGGAGCTGTTTTTT. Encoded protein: CASNLAGPNTGELFF.

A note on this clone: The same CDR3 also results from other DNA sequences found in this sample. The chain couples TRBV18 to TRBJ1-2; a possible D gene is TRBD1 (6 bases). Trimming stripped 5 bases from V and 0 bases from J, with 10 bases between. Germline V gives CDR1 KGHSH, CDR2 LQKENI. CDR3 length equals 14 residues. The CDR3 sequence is CASSRDTANYGYTF. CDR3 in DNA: TGTGCCAGCTCAAGGGACACCGCTAACTATGGCTACACCTTC.

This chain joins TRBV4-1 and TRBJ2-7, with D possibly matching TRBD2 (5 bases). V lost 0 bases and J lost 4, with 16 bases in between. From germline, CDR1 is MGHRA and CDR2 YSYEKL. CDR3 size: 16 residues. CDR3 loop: CASSQDPGMTPYEQYF. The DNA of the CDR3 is TGCGCCAGCAGCCAAGATCCGGGGATGACCCCTTACGAGCAGTACTTC.

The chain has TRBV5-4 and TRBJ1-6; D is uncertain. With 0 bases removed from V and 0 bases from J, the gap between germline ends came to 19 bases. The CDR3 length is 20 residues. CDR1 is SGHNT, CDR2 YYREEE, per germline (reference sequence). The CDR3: CASSLGPGMTPSSYNSPLHF. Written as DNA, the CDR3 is TGTGCCAGCAGCTTGGGACCGGGAATGACCCCGAGCTCCTATAATTCACCCCTCCACTTT.

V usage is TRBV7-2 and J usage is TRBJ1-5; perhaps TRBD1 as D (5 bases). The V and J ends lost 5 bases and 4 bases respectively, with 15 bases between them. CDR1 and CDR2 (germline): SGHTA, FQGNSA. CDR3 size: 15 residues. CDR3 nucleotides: TGTGCCAGCAGCGGACAATCAGGGAATAATCAGCCCCAGCATTTT. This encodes CASSGQSGNNQPQHF.

CDR3 sequence: CASTDSPSGGYQPRANEQFF. The CDR3 DNA sequence: TGTGCCAGCACCGATTCCCCTAGCGGGGGTTACCAACCACGGGCCAATGAGCAGTTCTTC. V is TRBV12-1 and J is TRBJ2-1; the table's D call TRBD2 went unverified against the DNA. TRBV12-1 is a recognized pseudogene. The CDR3 has 20 residues.

The CDR3 DNA reads TGTGCCAGCAGTTACGGGCTGACGGACTATGGCTACACCTTC. Residues: CASSYGLTDYGYTF. The chain is built from TRBV6-5 and TRBJ1-2, with no clear D. CDR3 length: 14 amino acids. The germline V and J ends were trimmed by 2 bases and 3 bases, with 10 bases remaining between them. Germline CDR1 is MNHEY and CDR2 is SVGAGI.

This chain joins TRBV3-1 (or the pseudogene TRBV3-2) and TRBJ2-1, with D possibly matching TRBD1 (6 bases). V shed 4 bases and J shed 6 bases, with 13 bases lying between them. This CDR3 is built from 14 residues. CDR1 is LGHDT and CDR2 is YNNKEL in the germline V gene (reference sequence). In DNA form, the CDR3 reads TGTGCCAGCAGCCGGGGACAACAGAGCAATGAGCAGTTCTTC. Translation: CASSRGQQSNEQFF.

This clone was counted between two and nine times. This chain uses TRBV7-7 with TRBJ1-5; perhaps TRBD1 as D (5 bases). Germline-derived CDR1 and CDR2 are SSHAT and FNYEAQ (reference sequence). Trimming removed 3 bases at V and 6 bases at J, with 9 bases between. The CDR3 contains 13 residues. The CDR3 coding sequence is TGTGCCAGCAGCTTCGGGGGAGCTCAGCCCCAGCATTTT. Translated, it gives CASSFGGAQPQHF.

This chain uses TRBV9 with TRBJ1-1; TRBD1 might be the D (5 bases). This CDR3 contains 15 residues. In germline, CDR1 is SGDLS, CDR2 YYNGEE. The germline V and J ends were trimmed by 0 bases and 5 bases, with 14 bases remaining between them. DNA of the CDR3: TGTGCCAGCAGCGTAGGTTCAGGGTATGGAACTGAAGCTTTCTTT. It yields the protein CASSVGSGYGTEAFF.

The DNA for the CDR3 is TGCGCCAGCAGCCCGGAGGGGGGGTACACCGGGGAGCTGTTTTTT. Its translation: CASSPEGGYTGELFF. The gene calls are TRBV4-1 and TRBJ2-2; D may be TRBD2 (7 bases). This CDR3 is 15 amino acids long. CDR1 and CDR2 from the germline V gene are MGHRA and YSYEKL. Trimming left V 4 bases short and J 3 bases short, with 12 bases between.

The CDR3 reads CSASRRQGADTQYF. In nucleotides, the CDR3 is TGCAGTGCTAGTAGACGGCAGGGGGCAGATACGCAGTATTTT. The chain carries TRBV20-1 and TRBJ2-3, with TRBD1 matching over 7 bases. Per germline, CDR1 DFQATT and CDR2 SNEGSKA (reference sequence). V trimming: 3 bases; J trimming: 4 bases; junction bases outside the gene matches: 7. The CDR3 is made up of 14 amino acids.

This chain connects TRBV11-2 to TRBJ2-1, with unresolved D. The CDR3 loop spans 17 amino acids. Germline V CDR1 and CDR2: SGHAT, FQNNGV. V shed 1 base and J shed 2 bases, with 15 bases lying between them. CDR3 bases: TGTGCCAGCAGCTTAGGTCGTGGCTCGCCTCCCTACAATGAGCAGTTCTTC. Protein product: CASSLGRGSPPYNEQFF.

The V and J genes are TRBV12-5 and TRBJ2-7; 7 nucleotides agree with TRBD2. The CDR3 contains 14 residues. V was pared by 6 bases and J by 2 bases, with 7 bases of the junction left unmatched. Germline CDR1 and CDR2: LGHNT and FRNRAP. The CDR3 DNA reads TGTGCTAGTGGGGCCACTAGCGTTCCCTACGAGCAGTACTTC. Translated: CASGATSVPYEQYF. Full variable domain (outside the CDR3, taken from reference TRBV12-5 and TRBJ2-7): DARVTQTPRHKVTEMGQEVTMRCQPILGHNTVFWYRQTMMQGLELLAYFRNRAPLDDSGMPKDRFSAEMPDATLATLKIQPSEPRDSAVYFCASGATSVPYEQYFGPGTRLTVT.

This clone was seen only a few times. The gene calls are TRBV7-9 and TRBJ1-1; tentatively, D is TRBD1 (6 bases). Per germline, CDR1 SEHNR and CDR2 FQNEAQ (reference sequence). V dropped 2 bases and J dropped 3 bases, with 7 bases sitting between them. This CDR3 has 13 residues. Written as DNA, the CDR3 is TGTGCCAGCAGCTTACCAGGGGACACTGAAGCTTTCTTT. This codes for CASSLPGDTEAFF.

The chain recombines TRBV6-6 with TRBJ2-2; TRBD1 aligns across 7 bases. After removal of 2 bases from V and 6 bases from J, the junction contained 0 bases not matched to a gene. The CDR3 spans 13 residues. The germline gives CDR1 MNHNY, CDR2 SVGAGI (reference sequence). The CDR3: CASSYRGPGELFF. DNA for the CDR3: TGTGCCAGCAGTTACAGGGGGCCCGGGGAGCTGTTTTTT.

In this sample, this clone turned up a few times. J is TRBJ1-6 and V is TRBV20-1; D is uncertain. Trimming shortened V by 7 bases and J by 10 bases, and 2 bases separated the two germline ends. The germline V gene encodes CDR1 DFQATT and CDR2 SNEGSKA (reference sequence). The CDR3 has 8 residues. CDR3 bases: TGCAGTGTATCACCCCTCCACTTT. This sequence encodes CSVSPLHF.

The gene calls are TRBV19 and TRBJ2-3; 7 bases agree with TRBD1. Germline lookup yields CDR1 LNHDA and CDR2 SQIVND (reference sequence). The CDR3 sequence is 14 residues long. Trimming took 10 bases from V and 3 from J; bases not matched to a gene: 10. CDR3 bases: TGTGCCACCAAGAGGACAGGTATGACAGATACGCAGTATTTT. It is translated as CATKRTGMTDTQYF.

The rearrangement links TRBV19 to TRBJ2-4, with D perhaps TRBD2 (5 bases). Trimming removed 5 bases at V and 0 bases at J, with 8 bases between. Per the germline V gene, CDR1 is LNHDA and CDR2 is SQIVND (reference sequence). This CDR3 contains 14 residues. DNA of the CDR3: TGTGCCAGTAGTGAGGGCTTAGCCAAAAACATTCAGTACTTC. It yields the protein CASSEGLAKNIQYF. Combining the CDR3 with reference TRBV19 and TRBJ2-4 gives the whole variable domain DGGITQSPKYLFRKEGQNVTLSCEQNLNHDAMYWYRQDPGQGLRLIYYSQIVNDFQKGDIAEGYSVSREKKESFPLTVTSAQKNPTAFYLCASSEGLAKNIQYFGAGTRLSVL.

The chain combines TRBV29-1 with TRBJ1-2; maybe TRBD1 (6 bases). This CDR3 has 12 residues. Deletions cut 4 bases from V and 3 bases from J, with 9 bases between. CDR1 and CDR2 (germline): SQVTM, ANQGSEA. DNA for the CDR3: TGCAGCGTTGGGGGGCGCGACTATGGCTACACCTTC. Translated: CSVGGRDYGYTF.